This T cell receptor (beta chain) appears in the sequencing data of a study of shared clonotypes between healthy human individuals. Here immunoSEQ multiplex PCR was the method, and the copy in TCRdb shows in-frame clones only, minus some. The repertoire has millions of clones, 90% to 95% of them found once; the top ten carry around 0.4%. Germline CDR1 is SGHRS and CDR2 is YFSETQ. Trimming pared 3 bases from V and 8 bases from J, leaving 14 bases between. The CDR3 extends over 14 amino acids. The source is a man between 18 and 29 years old in good health. Some clones in this sample may be carry-over from other donors' samples. V gene TRBV5-1 combines with J gene TRBJ1-4; D is unclear. The sequencing input was naive CD4+ T cells from PBMCs. Documented subset: CD45RA+ positively selected. In nucleotides, the CDR3 is TGCGCCAGCAGCTCGACGAGCGCCGGGGAAAAACTGTTTTTT. Translated: CASSSTSAGEKLFF.